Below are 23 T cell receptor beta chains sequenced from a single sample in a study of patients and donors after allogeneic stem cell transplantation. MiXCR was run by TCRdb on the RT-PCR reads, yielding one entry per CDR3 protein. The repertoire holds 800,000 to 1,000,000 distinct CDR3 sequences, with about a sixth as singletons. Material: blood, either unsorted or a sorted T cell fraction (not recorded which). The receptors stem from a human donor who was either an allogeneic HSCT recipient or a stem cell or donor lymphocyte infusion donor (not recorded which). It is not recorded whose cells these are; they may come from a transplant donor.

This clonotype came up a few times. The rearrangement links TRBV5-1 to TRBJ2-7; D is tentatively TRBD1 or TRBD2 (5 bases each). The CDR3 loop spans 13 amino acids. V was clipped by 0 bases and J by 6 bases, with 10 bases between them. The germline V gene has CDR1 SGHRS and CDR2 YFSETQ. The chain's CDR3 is CASSLVEGSEQYF. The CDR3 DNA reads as TGCGCCAGCAGCTTGGTAGAGGGGTCCGAGCAGTACTTC. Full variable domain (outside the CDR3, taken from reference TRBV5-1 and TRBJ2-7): KAGVTQTPRYLIKTRGQQVTLSCSPISGHRSVSWYQQTPGQGLQFLFEYFSETQRNKGNFPGRFSGRQFSNSRSEMNVSTLELGDSALYLCASSLVEGSEQYFGPGTRLTVT.

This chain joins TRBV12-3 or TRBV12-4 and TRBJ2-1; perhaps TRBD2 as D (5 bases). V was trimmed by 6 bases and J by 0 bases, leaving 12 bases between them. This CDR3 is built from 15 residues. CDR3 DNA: TGTGCCAGCAGATCGACTGGGAGCTCCTACAATGAGCAGTTCTTC. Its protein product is CASRSTGSSYNEQFF.

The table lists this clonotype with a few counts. CDR3 residues: CASSQMDKLFF. The CDR3 DNA sequence: TGTGCCAGCAGCCAGATGGATAAACTGTTTTTT. The genes are TRBV3-1 and TRBJ1-4; D gene uncertain. In germline, CDR1 is LGHDT, CDR2 YNNKEL (reference sequence). The CDR3 spans 11 residues. The V end was cut by 3 bases, the J end by 11 bases, with 7 bases between.

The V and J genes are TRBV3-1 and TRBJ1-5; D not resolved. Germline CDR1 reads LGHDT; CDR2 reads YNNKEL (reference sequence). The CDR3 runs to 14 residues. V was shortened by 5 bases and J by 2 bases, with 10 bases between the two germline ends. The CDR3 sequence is CASSYGRGNQPQHF. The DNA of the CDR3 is TGTGCCAGCAGCTATGGACGGGGCAATCAGCCCCAGCATTTT.

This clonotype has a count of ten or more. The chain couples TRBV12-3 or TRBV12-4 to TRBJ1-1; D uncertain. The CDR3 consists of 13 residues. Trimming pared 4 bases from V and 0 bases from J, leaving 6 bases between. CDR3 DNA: TGTGCCAGCAGTTCCTCCCTGAACACTGAAGCTTTCTTT. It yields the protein CASSSSLNTEAFF.

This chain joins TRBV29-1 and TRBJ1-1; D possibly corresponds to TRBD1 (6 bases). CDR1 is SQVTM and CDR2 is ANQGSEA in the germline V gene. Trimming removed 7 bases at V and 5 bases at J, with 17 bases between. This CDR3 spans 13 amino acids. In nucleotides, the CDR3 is TGCAGCGGAAAACAGGGATGGGGGACTGAAGCTTTCTTT. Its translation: CSGKQGWGTEAFF.

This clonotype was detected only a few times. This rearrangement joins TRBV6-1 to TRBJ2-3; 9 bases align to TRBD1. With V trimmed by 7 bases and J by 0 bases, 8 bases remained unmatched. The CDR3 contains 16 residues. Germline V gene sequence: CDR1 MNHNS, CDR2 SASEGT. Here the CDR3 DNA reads TGTGCCAGCACCCAACAGGGGGCCACTAGCACAGATACGCAGTATTTT. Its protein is CASTQQGATSTDTQYF.

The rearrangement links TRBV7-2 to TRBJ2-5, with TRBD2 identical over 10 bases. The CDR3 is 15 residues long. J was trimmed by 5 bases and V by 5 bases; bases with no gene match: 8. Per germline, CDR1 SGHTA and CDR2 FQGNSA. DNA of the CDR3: TGTGCCAGCAGCCCCTCTAGCGGGGGATTCGAGACCCAGTACTTC. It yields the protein CASSPSSGGFETQYF.

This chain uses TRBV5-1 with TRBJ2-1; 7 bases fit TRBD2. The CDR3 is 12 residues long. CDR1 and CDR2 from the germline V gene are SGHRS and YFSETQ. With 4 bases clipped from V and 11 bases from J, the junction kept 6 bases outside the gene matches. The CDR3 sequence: CASSTTSAQQFF. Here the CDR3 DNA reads TGCGCCAGCAGCACAACTAGCGCTCAGCAGTTCTTC.

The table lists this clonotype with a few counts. DNA of the CDR3: TGTGCCAGCAGCTTAGGGCTCCTCGGCTCCTACAATGAGCAGTTCTTC. Amino acids: CASSLGLLGSYNEQFF. The chain couples TRBV7-3 to TRBJ2-1, with unresolved D. Germline assignment: CDR1 SGHTA and CDR2 FQGTGA. V lost 2 bases and J 0 bases, leaving 11 bases between the germline ends. This CDR3 contains 16 residues.

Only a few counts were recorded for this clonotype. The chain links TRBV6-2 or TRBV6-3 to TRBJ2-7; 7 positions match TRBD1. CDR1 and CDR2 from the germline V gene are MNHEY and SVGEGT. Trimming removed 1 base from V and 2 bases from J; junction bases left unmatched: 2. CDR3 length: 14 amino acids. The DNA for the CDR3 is TGTGCCAGCAGTTACTGGGACAGTACCTACGAGCAGTACTTC. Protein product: CASSYWDSTYEQYF.

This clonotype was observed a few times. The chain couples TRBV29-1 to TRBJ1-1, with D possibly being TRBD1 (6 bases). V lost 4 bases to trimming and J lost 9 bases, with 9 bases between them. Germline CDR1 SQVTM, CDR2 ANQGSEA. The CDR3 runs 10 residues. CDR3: CSVVGAQAFF. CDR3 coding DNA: TGCAGCGTTGTGGGGGCTCAAGCTTTCTTT. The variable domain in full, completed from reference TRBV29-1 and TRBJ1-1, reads SAVISQKPSRDICQRGTSLTIQCQVDSQVTMMFWYRQQPGQSLTLIATANQGSEATYESGFVIDKFPISRPNLTFSTLTVSNMSPEDSSIYLCSVVGAQAFFGQGTRLTVV.

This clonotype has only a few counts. CDR3 nucleotides: TGTGCCAGCAGCCATAAAGACGGCGGGAGTCCCTACAATGAGCAGTTCTTC. It codes for CASSHKDGGSPYNEQFF. This chain uses TRBV14 with TRBJ2-1, with TRBD2 identical over 7 bases. Germline CDR1 SGHDN, CDR2 FVKESK. The CDR3 extends over 17 amino acids. Losses at the gene ends were 3 bases for V and 2 bases for J; bases not matched to a gene: 10.

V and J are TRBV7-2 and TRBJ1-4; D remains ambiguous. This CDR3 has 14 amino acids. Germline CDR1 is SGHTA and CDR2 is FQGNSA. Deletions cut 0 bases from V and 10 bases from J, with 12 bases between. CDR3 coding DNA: TGTGCCAGCAGCTTAGCGCGTAGTGTCGGAAAACTGTTTTTT. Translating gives CASSLARSVGKLFF. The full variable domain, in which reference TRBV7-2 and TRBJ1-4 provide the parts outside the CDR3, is GAGVSQSPSNKVTEKGKDVELRCDPISGHTALYWYRQSLGQGLEFLIYFQGNSAPDKSGLPSDRFSAERTGGSVSTLTIQRTQQEDSAVYLCASSLARSVGKLFFGSGTQLSVL.

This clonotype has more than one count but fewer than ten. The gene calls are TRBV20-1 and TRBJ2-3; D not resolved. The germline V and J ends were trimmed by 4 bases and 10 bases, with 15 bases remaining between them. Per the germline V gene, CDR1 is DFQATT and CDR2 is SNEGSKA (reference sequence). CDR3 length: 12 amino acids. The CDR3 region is CSAIPGSLAQYF. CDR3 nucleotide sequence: TGCAGTGCTATCCCCGGGTCCTTGGCGCAGTATTTT.

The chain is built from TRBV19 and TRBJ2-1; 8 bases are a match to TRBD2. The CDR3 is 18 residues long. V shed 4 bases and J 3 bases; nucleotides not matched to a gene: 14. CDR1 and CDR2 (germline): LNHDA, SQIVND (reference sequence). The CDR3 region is CASSRERQGLAFYNEQFF. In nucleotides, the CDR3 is TGTGCCAGTAGTAGGGAAAGGCAAGGACTAGCCTTCTACAATGAGCAGTTCTTC. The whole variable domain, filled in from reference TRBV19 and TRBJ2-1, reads DGGITQSPKYLFRKEGQNVTLSCEQNLNHDAMYWYRQDPGQGLRLIYYSQIVNDFQKGDIAEGYSVSREKKESFPLTVTSAQKNPTAFYLCASSRERQGLAFYNEQFFGPGTRLTVL.

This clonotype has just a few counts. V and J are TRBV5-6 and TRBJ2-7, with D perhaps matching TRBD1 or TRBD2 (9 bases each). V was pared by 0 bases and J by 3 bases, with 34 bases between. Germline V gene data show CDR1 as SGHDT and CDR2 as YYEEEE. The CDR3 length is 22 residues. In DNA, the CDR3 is TGTGCCAGCAGCTTGGAGCTACAGGGGGCTGGAGCTAGCGGGAACTACCTCTACGAGCAGTACTTC. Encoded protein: CASSLELQGAGASGNYLYEQYF.

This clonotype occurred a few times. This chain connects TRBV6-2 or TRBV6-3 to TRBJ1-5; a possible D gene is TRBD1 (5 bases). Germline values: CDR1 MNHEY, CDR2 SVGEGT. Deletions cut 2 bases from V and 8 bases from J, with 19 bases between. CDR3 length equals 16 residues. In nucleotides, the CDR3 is TGTGCCAGCAGTTACCCAATCGACAGCCGCGGAGAGCCCCAGCATTTT. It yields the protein CASSYPIDSRGEPQHF.

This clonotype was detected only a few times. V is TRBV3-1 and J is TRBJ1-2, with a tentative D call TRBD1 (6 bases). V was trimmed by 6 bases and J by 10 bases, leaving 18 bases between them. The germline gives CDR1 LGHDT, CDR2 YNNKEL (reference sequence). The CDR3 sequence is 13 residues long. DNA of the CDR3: TGTGCCAGCAGTACATTTGCAACAGGGATCTACACCTTC. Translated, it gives CASSTFATGIYTF.

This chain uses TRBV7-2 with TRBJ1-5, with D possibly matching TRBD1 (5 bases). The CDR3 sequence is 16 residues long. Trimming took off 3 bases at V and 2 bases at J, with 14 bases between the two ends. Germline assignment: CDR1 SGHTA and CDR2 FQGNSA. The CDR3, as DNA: TGTGCCAGCAGCTTCAGGGCACCAACGGGCAATCAGCCCCAGCATTTT. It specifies CASSFRAPTGNQPQHF.

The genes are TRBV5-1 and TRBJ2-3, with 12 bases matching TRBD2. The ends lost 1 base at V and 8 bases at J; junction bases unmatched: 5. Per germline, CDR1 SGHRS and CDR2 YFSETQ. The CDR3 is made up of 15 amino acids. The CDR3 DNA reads TGCGCCAGCAGCTTGCAGTCTAGCGGGAGGGGTACGCAGTATTTT. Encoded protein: CASSLQSSGRGTQYF.

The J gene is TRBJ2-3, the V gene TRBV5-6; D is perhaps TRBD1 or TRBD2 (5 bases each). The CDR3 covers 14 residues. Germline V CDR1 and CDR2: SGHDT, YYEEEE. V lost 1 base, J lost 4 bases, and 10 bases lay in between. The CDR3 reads CASSLPPGPDTQYF. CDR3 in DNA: TGTGCCAGCAGCTTGCCTCCGGGGCCAGATACGCAGTATTTT.

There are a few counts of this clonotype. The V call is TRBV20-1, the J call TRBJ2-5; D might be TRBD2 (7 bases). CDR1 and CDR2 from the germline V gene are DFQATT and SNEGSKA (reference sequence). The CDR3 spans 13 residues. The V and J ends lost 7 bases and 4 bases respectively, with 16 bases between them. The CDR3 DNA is TGCAGTGGACGGGAGGCAGGGGTAGAGACCCAGTACTTC. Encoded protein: CSGREAGVETQYF.